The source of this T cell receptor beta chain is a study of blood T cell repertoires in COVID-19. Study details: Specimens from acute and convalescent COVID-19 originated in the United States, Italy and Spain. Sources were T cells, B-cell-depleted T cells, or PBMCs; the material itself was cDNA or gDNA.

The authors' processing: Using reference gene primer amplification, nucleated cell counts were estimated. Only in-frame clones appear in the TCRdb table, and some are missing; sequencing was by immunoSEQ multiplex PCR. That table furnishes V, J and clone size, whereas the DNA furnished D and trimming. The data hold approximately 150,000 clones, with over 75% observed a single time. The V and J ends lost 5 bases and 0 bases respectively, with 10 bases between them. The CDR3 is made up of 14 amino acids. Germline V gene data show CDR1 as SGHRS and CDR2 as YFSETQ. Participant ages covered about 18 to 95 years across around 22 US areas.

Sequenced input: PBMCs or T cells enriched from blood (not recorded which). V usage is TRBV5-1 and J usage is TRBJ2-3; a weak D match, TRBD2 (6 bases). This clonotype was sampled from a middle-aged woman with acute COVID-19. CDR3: CASRLADSTDTQYF. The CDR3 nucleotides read TGCGCCAGCAGACTAGCAGATAGCACAGATACGCAGTATTTT.